The 23 T cell receptor beta chains listed next were all sequenced from one sample in a study of neoadjuvant anti-PD-1 for oral cavity cancer. Regarding time point: after neoadjuvant nivolumab, at surgical resection. Libraries were prepared by immunoSEQ multiplex PCR; TCRdb keeps only in-frame clonotypes and omits some of them. Of 9,500 to 13,000 clones listed, roughly 67% are singletons. This sample comprised tumor tissue, obtained after nivolumab (anti-PD-1) treatment. All receptors derive from a person aged 35-79 years with oral cavity squamous cell carcinoma.

The V and J genes are TRBV27 and TRBJ2-1, with a possible D match to TRBD2 (6 bases). V shed 5 bases and J shed 0 bases, with 17 bases lying between them. The CDR3 is 17 amino acids. CDR1 MNHEY and CDR2 SMNVEV come from the germline V gene (reference sequence). CDR3 protein: CASSLTSRHSSYNEQFF. Here the CDR3 DNA reads TGTGCCAGCAGTCTTACTAGCCGGCATAGCTCCTACAATGAGCAGTTCTTC.

The rearrangement joins TRBV4-2 to TRBJ2-3; 9 positions agree with TRBD1. Germline lookup yields CDR1 LGHNA and CDR2 YNFKEQ. J gave up 3 bases and V 0 bases, and 7 bases lay outside the gene matches. CDR3 size: 17 residues. Here the CDR3 reads CASSQDIGQGYTDTQYF. The CDR3 nucleotides read TGTGCCAGCAGCCAAGACATAGGACAGGGGTATACAGATACGCAGTATTTT.

This clone was seen more than once but under ten times. The chain carries TRBV10-3 and TRBJ1-6, with D uncertain. CDR1 ENHRY and CDR2 SYGVKD come from the germline V gene. This CDR3 has 12 amino acids. V lost 3 bases to trimming and J lost 12 bases, with 9 bases between them. The CDR3 spells CAISDGILPLHF. The CDR3 DNA reads as TGTGCCATCAGTGACGGGATTTTACCCCTCCACTTT.

The J gene is TRBJ1-1, the V gene TRBV5-1; no clear D gene. The CDR3 consists of 13 residues. With 0 bases removed from V and 4 bases from J, the gap between germline ends came to 7 bases. Germline V gene sequence: CDR1 SGHRS, CDR2 YFSETQ. CDR3 bases: TGCGCCAGCAGCTTGGGCCGGGGCACTGAAGCTTTCTTT. Its protein is CASSLGRGTEAFF.

The genes are TRBV6-5 and TRBJ2-1; D not certain. V lost 6 bases and J 9 bases, leaving 12 bases between the germline ends. This CDR3 comprises 12 residues. CDR1 MNHEY and CDR2 SVGAGI come from the germline V gene. The DNA of the CDR3 is TGTGCCAGCAGCTCCTTAGTAGGTGAGCAGTTCTTC. Encoded protein: CASSSLVGEQFF.

The chain is built from TRBV6-1 and TRBJ1-1; D unclear. CDR1 and CDR2 from the germline V gene are MNHNS and SASEGT. Between the trimmed V and J ends, which lost 4 bases and 1 base, there was a span of 10 bases. CDR3 length: 14 amino acids. Here the CDR3 DNA reads TGTGCCAGCAGTGTGCGGGATCAGAACACTGAAGCTTTCTTT. Protein product: CASSVRDQNTEAFF.

The J gene is TRBJ2-2, the V gene TRBV13, with 10 bases that match TRBD1. V gave up 5 bases and J gave up 6 bases; unmatched junction bases: 9. From germline, CDR1 is PRHDT and CDR2 FYEKMQ (reference sequence). The CDR3 consists of 16 residues. CDR3 sequence reads: CASSRDRGRISGELFF. CDR3 DNA sequence: TGTGCCAGCAGCAGGGACAGGGGTAGAATCTCCGGGGAGCTGTTTTTT.

This clone was recorded a few times. The V gene is TRBV5-5, the J gene TRBJ1-2; 8 bases line up with TRBD1. The CDR3 contains 15 residues. V was pared by 1 base and J by 5 bases, with 7 bases of the junction left unmatched. Germline CDR1 is SGHKS and CDR2 is YYEKEE (reference sequence). The CDR3 DNA follows: TGTGCCAGCAGCTTGACCCCCACAGGGGGTTATGGCTACACCTTC. It encodes CASSLTPTGGYGYTF. Complete variable domain (other parts from reference TRBV5-5 and TRBJ1-2): DAGVTQSPTHLIKTRGQQVTLRCSPISGHKSVSWYQQVLGQGPQFIFQYYEKEERGRGNFPDRFSARQFPNYSSELNVNALLLGDSALYLCASSLTPTGGYGYTFGSGTRLTVV.

This clone has a handful of counts. V and J are TRBV7-2 and TRBJ2-2; no reliable D call. Germline CDR1 and CDR2: SGHTA and FQGNSA. Trimming left V 1 base short and J 5 bases short, with 5 bases between. The CDR3 is 13 residues long. CDR3 in amino acids: CASSLDVTGELFF. CDR3 bases: TGTGCCAGCAGCTTAGATGTAACCGGGGAGCTGTTTTTT.

This clone was counted between two and nine times. V and J are TRBV25-1 and TRBJ2-3; D gene ambiguous. Germline CDR1 reads MGHDK; CDR2 reads SYGVNS. The CDR3 covers 13 residues. V was shortened by 2 bases and J by 3 bases, with 6 bases between the two germline ends. CDR3 DNA sequence: TGTGCCAGCAGTGAAGCGAATACAGATACGCAGTATTTT. Its translation: CASSEANTDTQYF.

The chain employs TRBV7-2 and TRBJ2-7; D is perhaps TRBD2 (5 bases). Germline V gene lookup returns CDR1 SGHTA and CDR2 FQGNSA. V was shortened by 2 bases and J by 0 bases, with 11 bases between the two germline ends. CDR3 length: 15 amino acids. The chain's CDR3 is CASSLSGLASYEQYF. For the CDR3, the DNA is TGTGCCAGCAGCTTATCGGGCCTAGCCTCCTACGAGCAGTACTTC.

The chain recombines TRBV2 with TRBJ2-1; 8 nucleotides agree with TRBD2. The CDR3 sequence is 15 residues long. Germline V lookup: CDR1 SNHLY, CDR2 FYNNEI. V gave up 8 bases and J gave up 9 bases; unmatched junction bases: 15. The CDR3 loop is CASASRASGRTEQFF. The CDR3 DNA is TGTGCCAGCGCCTCCCGGGCTAGCGGGCGGACTGAGCAGTTCTTC.

This clone was picked up one time. One junction end does not reproduce the germline sequence, and a read error may be involved. The chain carries TRBV6-5 and TRBJ1-5, with D maybe TRBD1 (5 bases). The CDR3 contains 15 residues. Germline V gene data show CDR1 as MNHEY and CDR2 as SVGAGI. DNA for the CDR3: TGTGCCAGCAGCTACTCTCCAGGGTCCCGTCAGCCCCAGCATTTT. It specifies CASSYSPGSRQPQHF.

The V gene is TRBV18, the J gene TRBJ2-1; D gene uncertain. The V end was cut by 3 bases, the J end by 0 bases, with 18 bases between. Germline CDR1 is KGHSH and CDR2 is LQKENI. This CDR3 spans 18 amino acids. This CDR3 is CASSPPAEQISSYNEQFF. The CDR3 DNA reads as TGTGCCAGCTCACCCCCCGCGGAGCAGATAAGCTCCTACAATGAGCAGTTCTTC.

The chain couples TRBV6-1 to TRBJ2-4, with 11 positions matching TRBD2. The germline V gene encodes CDR1 MNHNS and CDR2 SASEGT. V shed 6 bases and J 5 bases; nucleotides not matched to a gene: 6. The CDR3 covers 15 residues. CDR3: CASSVAGGRENIQYF. CDR3 nucleotide sequence: TGTGCCAGCAGCGTAGCGGGGGGGCGGGAAAACATTCAGTACTTC.

J is TRBJ1-5 and V is TRBV27; D is possibly TRBD1 (5 bases). V was pared by 5 bases and J by 2 bases, with 7 bases between. The CDR3 is 13 amino acids. Germline lookup yields CDR1 MNHEY and CDR2 SMNVEV (reference sequence). CDR3 coding DNA: TGTGCCAGCAGTGGAGGGGGCAATCAGCCCCAGCATTTT. It codes for CASSGGGNQPQHF.

The table lists this clone with a few counts. The chain combines TRBV11-3 with TRBJ2-2; D is undetermined. Germline lookup yields CDR1 SGHNT and CDR2 YENEEA. The CDR3 spans 12 residues. V shed 3 bases and J shed 4 bases, with 3 bases lying between them. The CDR3 region has the DNA TGTGCCAGCAGCTTCCCCACCGGGGAGCTGTTTTTT. It is translated as CASSFPTGELFF.

This chain connects TRBV30 to TRBJ2-3; a possible D gene is TRBD2 (5 bases). Trimming shortened V by 1 base and J by 0 bases, and 8 bases separated the two germline ends. The CDR3 has 14 residues. The germline CDR1 and CDR2 sequences are GTSNPN and SVGIG (reference sequence). The CDR3 loop is CAWSERESTDTQYF. The CDR3 DNA sequence: TGTGCCTGGAGTGAGAGGGAAAGCACAGATACGCAGTATTTT.

The chain employs TRBV29-1 and TRBJ2-7; D is uncertain. The germline V gene has CDR1 SQVTM and CDR2 ANQGSEA. V dropped 7 bases and J dropped 6 bases, with 10 bases sitting between them. The CDR3 runs to 10 residues. The CDR3 DNA sequence: TGCAGCGCCGGTGGGTCCGAGCAGTACTTC. This translates into CSAGGSEQYF.

This clone has just a few counts. This sequence joins TRBV11-1 and TRBJ2-4, with TRBD1 matching over 7 bases. The CDR3 consists of 14 residues. The ends lost 2 bases at V and 6 bases at J; junction bases unmatched: 4. Germline V CDR1 and CDR2: SGHAT, FQDESV (reference sequence). CDR3 in DNA: TGTGCCAGCAGCTTAAACAGGGGTAGAAACATTCAGTACTTC. Residues: CASSLNRGRNIQYF.

This clone came up once. This chain connects TRBV7-8 to TRBJ2-5, with D tentatively TRBD1 (5 bases). V gave up 4 bases and J gave up 0 bases, with 9 bases separating them. Germline V gene sequence: CDR1 SGHVS, CDR2 FQNEAQ. The CDR3 length is 14 residues. The CDR3 region has the DNA TGTGCCAGCAGCTCGGACATGTACCAAGAGACCCAGTACTTC. This codes for CASSSDMYQETQYF.

The chain uses TRBV5-1 and TRBJ1-1, with D tentatively TRBD1 (6 bases). Trimming took 1 base from V and 6 from J, leaving 13 bases between them. The germline V gene has CDR1 SGHRS and CDR2 YFSETQ. The CDR3 consists of 14 residues. The CDR3 DNA sequence: TGCGCCAGCAGCTTGAGTACAGGGCTCGCTGAAGCTTTCTTT. Protein sequence: CASSLSTGLAEAFF.

V gene TRBV25-1 combines with J gene TRBJ1-2; possible D gene TRBD1, 5 bases. Trimming took 4 bases from V and 4 from J, leaving 10 bases between them. Germline loops: CDR1 MGHDK, CDR2 SYGVNS. The CDR3 loop spans 13 amino acids. In DNA, the CDR3 is TGTGCCAGCAGTGTTACGGGGACCTATGGCTACACCTTC. Residues: CASSVTGTYGYTF.